This is a list of T cell receptor beta chains from one sample in a study of T-cell reconstitution after alpha-beta-depleted transplantation in children. TCRdb ran MiXCR on the PCR reads and lists one entry per CDR3 protein. The repertoire consists of around 450,000 distinct CDR3 sequences, with around two fifths occurring once and the leading ten covering 27%. Sequencing was performed on PBMCs, taken before TCRalphabeta/CD19-depleted stem cell transplant. These receptors were taken from a girl aged 2 to 10 with aplastic anemia, due to receive a stem cell transplant. The CDR3 runs from the conserved cysteine through the conserved F or W. The D gene is left open where the match is weak. Clone sizes are given selectively: once, few, many, or a class where the clone is expanded.

V,J,size,D,DNA,CDR3
TRBV5-6,TRBJ2-4,many,.,TGTGCCAGCAGCCTCTGGATGCAGAACATTCAGTACTTC,CASSLWMQNIQYF
TRBV3-1,TRBJ2-7,.,.,TGTGCCAGCAGCCAAGATGGTGGGCCCTACGAGCAGTACTTC,CASSQDGGPYEQYF
TRBV4-1,TRBJ2-3,.,.,TGCGCCAGCAGCCAAGATGAAGGAACTACGCAGTATTTT,CASSQDEGTTQYF
TRBV29-1,TRBJ2-7,.,TRBD1,TGCAGCGCCGCGGACAGGGGTTTTTACGAGCAGTACTTC,CSAADRGFYEQYF
TRBV20-1,TRBJ2-5,many,TRBD2,TGCAGTGCTGGCGGACTAGCGGGATTATTTAAAGAGACCCAGTACTTC,CSAGGLAGLFKETQYF
TRBV12-3/TRBV12-4,TRBJ2-2,many,.,TGTGCCAGTTGCGCGAACACCGGGGAGCTGTTTTTT,CASCANTGELFF
TRBV5-1,TRBJ2-2,.,.,TGCGCCAGCTGCCACGAGGGGATGGGCGGGGAGCTGTTTTTT,CASCHEGMGGELFF
TRBV5-1,TRBJ2-3,.,.,TGCGCCACCGGCCAGGAGAACACAGATACGCAGTATTTT,CATGQENTDTQYF
TRBV12-3/TRBV12-4,TRBJ2-2,many,TRBD2,TGTGCCAGCACCCTTAGGGTCCCGGGACTAGCGGGAGATACCCCCGGGGAGCTGTTTTTT,CASTLRVPGLAGDTPGELFF
TRBV5-1,TRBJ2-7,.,TRBD1,TGCGCCAGCAGCCCTGACAGGGATTTCCCCTACGAGCAGTACTTC,CASSPDRDFPYEQYF
TRBV10-3,TRBJ2-7,.,TRBD1,TGTGCCATCAGTGATCGGACAGGGCCCTACGAGCAGTACTTC,CAISDRTGPYEQYF
TRBV29-1,TRBJ2-2,once,TRBD1,TGCAGCGTTGTAAGGGGGCACGGGGAGCTGTTTTTT,CSVVRGHGELFF
TRBV6-5,TRBJ2-3,.,TRBD2,TGTGCCAGCAGTTACCGCGGGACTAGCATTGATACGCAGTATTTT,CASSYRGTSIDTQYF
TRBV7-9,TRBJ2-7,.,.,TGTGCCAGCAGCGCCCCGGGGGCAGTGCCAAGTTACGAGCAGTACTTC,CASSAPGAVPSYEQYF
TRBV9,TRBJ2-7,.,.,TGTGCCAGCAGCGTAGACCCTTTACAGGATGCCTACGAGCAGTACTTC,CASSVDPLQDAYEQYF
TRBV7-2,TRBJ2-7,few,.,TGTGCCAGCAGCTCTCACTACACAGGGACCTACGAGCAGTACTTC,CASSSHYTGTYEQYF
TRBV12-3/TRBV12-4,TRBJ1-5,.,TRBD1,TGTGCCAGCAGTTTGGGGACAGGAGGAGCTCTCCGTCAGCCCCAGCATTTT,CASSLGTGGALRQPQHF
TRBV4-2,TRBJ2-5,.,TRBD2,TGTGCCAGCAGCCAAGACCTAGCGGGAGACGGGACCCAGTACTTC,CASSQDLAGDGTQYF
TRBV6-2/TRBV6-3,TRBJ2-1,.,.,TGTGCCAGCAGGGCCGATGTCTCCTACAATGAGCAGTTCTTC,CASRADVSYNEQFF
TRBV5-1,TRBJ2-3,.,.,TGCGCCAGCAGCTTCGGGTCCGTTGGGGATACGCAGTATTTT,CASSFGSVGDTQYF
TRBV11-2,TRBJ2-2,.,TRBD2,TGTGCCAGCAGCACCGTTCGGCTAGCGGGAGTATACGGGGAGCTGTTTTTT,CASSTVRLAGVYGELFF
TRBV5-8,TRBJ2-5,.,TRBD2,TGTGCCAGCAGCTCCCGCGATAGCGGGGACCAGAAAGAGACCCAGTACTTC,CASSSRDSGDQKETQYF
TRBV7-7,TRBJ2-5,few,TRBD2,TGTGCTAGCAGCCGAAGCGGGAGAGTCCAAGAGACCCAGTACTTC,CASSRSGRVQETQYF
TRBV7-3,TRBJ2-3,.,TRBD1,TGTGCCAGCAGCTCCACAGGGGGCGCAGGTACAGATACGCAGTATTTT,CASSSTGGAGTDTQYF
TRBV5-1,TRBJ2-1,many,TRBD1,TGCGCCAGCAGTAGGGGGCCATTCAGCGAGAACTCCTACAATGAGCAGTTCTTC,CASSRGPFSENSYNEQFF
TRBV20-1,TRBJ2-5,many,.,TGCACTGGGACTTGGGAGAAGACCCAGTACTTC,CTGTWEKTQYF
TRBV12-3/TRBV12-4,TRBJ2-5,.,.,TGTGCCAGCAGTTTAGCCCAGCTTCAAGAGACCCAGTACTTC,CASSLAQLQETQYF
TRBV29-1,TRBJ2-5,.,TRBD2,TGCAGCGTTGAGCTCCCTACTAGCGGGGAACCTAAGGCCCAGTACTTC,CSVELPTSGEPKAQYF
TRBV20-1,TRBJ2-3,.,.,TGCAGCGGCATACGGGGGCGGGAGCCAGATACGCAGTATTTT,CSGIRGREPDTQYF
TRBV29-1,TRBJ2-2,.,.,TGCAGCGTTGTGCAGGGCTCGACGAACACCGGGGAGCTGTTTTTT,CSVVQGSTNTGELFF
TRBV5-1,TRBJ2-5,many,TRBD1,TGCGCCAGCAGCCGAAACAGGGGGCAAGAGACCCAGTACTTC,CASSRNRGQETQYF
TRBV7-9,TRBJ2-7,.,.,TGTGCCAGCAGCTTAGGGCAAGGCCTGGGGACCTACGAGCAGTACTTC,CASSLGQGLGTYEQYF
TRBV14,TRBJ2-2,.,.,TGTGCCAGCAGCCAAGATCTTTTTAAACGGGAGCTGTTTTTT,CASSQDLFKRELFF
TRBV5-5,TRBJ2-1,.,.,TGTGCCAGCAGCTTCCCCAATGAGCAGTTCTTC,CASSFPNEQFF
TRBV9,TRBJ2-5,once,.,TGTGCCAGCAGCGTGGGGGGTCAAAGGGAGACCCAGTACTTC,CASSVGGQRETQYF
TRBV9,TRBJ1-3,few,.,TGTGCCAGCAGCTCACTCAGCTCTGAAAACACCATATATTTT,CASSSLSSENTIYF
TRBV20-1,TRBJ2-1,.,.,TGCAGTGCCCTAAATTATGAACGTAACGATGAGCAGTTCTTC,CSALNYERNDEQFF
TRBV12-3/TRBV12-4,TRBJ2-5,few,TRBD1,TGTGCCAGCAGCCTCACTGGACAGGGCCAAGAGACCCAGTACTTC,CASSLTGQGQETQYF
TRBV5-4,TRBJ2-3,.,.,TGTGCCAGCAGCTTGAGTTCGCCGGACCCCACAGATACGCAGTATTTT,CASSLSSPDPTDTQYF
TRBV5-1,TRBJ2-2,many,TRBD2,TGCGCCAGCAGCTTGGAGCCTAGCGGGAGTGACGGGGAGCTGTTTTTT,CASSLEPSGSDGELFF
TRBV20-1,TRBJ2-1,few,TRBD2,TGCAGTGCTAGAGGACCCGGGCTAGCGGGGCAGTTCTTC,CSARGPGLAGQFF
TRBV6-1,TRBJ2-3,.,.,TGTGCCAGCCGTAGCGGTTCTAGCACAGATACGCAGTATTTT,CASRSGSSTDTQYF
TRBV18,TRBJ2-6,.,TRBD2,TGTGCCAGCTCACCACCGGGGGGGACCTCTGGGGCCAACGTCCTGACTTTC,CASSPPGGTSGANVLTF
TRBV6-5,TRBJ2-4,.,TRBD2,TGTGCCAGCAGTTATAACGAGCGGGGGGAAAACATTCAGTACTTC,CASSYNERGENIQYF
TRBV2,TRBJ2-5,.,TRBD2,TGTGCCAGCAGTGAACGGCTAGCGGGCGGAAAAGAGACCCAGTACTTC,CASSERLAGGKETQYF
TRBV5-1,TRBJ2-3,.,.,TGCGCCAGCAGCTTAGACCCATGGCTAGCAGATACGCAGTATTTT,CASSLDPWLADTQYF
TRBV12-3/TRBV12-4,TRBJ2-2,once,.,TGTGCAGCAGCTAACACCGGGGAGCTGTTTTTT,CAAANTGELFF
TRBV4-2,TRBJ2-1,.,TRBD2,TGTGCCAGCAGCCAAGATGGGCTAGCGGGGCAAGAGCAGTTCTTC,CASSQDGLAGQEQFF
TRBV7-3,TRBJ2-7,.,.,TGTGCCAGCAGCATGGACTCGTCCGGTGGGGAGCAGTACTTC,CASSMDSSGGEQYF
TRBV12-3/TRBV12-4,TRBJ2-7,.,TRBD2,TGTGCCAGCAGTGCCCCCGGGAGGGTGGGGTACGAGCAGTACTTC,CASSAPGRVGYEQYF
TRBV6-1,TRBJ2-1,.,.,TGTGCCAGCAGTCCCCTCGACCGTAGTTTCCAGAATGAGCAGTTCTTC,CASSPLDRSFQNEQFF
TRBV12-3/TRBV12-4,TRBJ2-1,many,TRBD1,TGTGCCAGCAGTTTTTTAACAGGGGGTAATGAGCAGTTCTTC,CASSFLTGGNEQFF
TRBV6-5,TRBJ2-1,.,.,TGTGCCAGCAGTTACGCCGACAGGAATGAGCAGTTCTTC,CASSYADRNEQFF
TRBV20-1,TRBJ1-5,.,.,TGCAGTGCTAGAGGAGTCGGGATCAATCAGCCCCAGCATTTT,CSARGVGINQPQHF